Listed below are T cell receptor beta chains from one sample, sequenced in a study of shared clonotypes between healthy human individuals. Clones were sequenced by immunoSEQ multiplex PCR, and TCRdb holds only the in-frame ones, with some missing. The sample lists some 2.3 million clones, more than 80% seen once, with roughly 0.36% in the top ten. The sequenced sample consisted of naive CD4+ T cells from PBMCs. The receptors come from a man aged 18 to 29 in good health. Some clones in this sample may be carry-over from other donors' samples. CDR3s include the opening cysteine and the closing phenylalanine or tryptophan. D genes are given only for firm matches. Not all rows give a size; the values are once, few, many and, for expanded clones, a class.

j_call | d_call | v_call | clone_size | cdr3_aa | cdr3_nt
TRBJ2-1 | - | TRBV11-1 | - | CASRASAVEQFF | TGTGCCAGCAGAGCGAGTGCGGTTGAGCAGTTCTTC
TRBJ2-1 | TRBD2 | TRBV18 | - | CASSSGPGGEQFF | TGTGCCAGCTCATCAGGGCCGGGGGGAGAGCAGTTCTTC
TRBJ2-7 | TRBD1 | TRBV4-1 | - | CASSQDRQGRGRYEQYF | TGCGCCAGCAGCCAAGATAGACAGGGGCGTGGACGCTACGAGCAGTACTTC
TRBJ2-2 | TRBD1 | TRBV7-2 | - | CASSSPGGRELFF | TGTGCCAGCAGCTCACCAGGGGGCCGGGAGCTGTTTTTT
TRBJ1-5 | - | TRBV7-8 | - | CASSLFGTVSNQPQHF | TGTGCCAGCAGCTTGTTCGGGACGGTTAGCAATCAGCCCCAGCATTTT
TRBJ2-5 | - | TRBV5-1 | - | CASSLGQGGETQYF | TGCGCCAGCAGCTTGGGGCAGGGAGGAGAGACCCAGTACTTC
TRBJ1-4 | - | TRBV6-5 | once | CASSRQRINEKLFF | TGTGCCAGCAGCCGACAGAGGATTAATGAAAAACTGTTTTTT
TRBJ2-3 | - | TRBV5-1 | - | CASRGTANTDTQYF | TGCGCCAGCAGGGGGACGGCAAACACAGATACGCAGTATTTT
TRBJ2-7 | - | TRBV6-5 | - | CASSYHGSYYEQYF | TGTGCCAGCAGTTACCACGGGAGCTACTACGAGCAGTACTTC
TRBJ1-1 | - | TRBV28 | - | CASISGGVSTEAFF | TGTGCCAGCATTTCGGGGGGCGTTAGCACTGAAGCTTTCTTT
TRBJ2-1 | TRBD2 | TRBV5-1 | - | CASSTPSGRASGNEQFF | TGCGCCAGCAGTACGCCTAGCGGGAGGGCTTCCGGGAATGAGCAGTTCTTC
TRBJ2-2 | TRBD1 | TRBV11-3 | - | CASSLAGGQVTNTGELFF | TGTGCCAGCAGCTTAGCCGGAGGACAGGTTACGAACACCGGGGAGCTGTTTTTT
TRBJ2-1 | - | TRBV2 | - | CASRWRVSYNEQFF | TGTGCCAGCAGATGGCGGGTCTCCTACAATGAGCAGTTCTTC
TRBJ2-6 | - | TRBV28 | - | CASSSAPAKAGANVLTF | TGTGCCAGCAGTTCGGCCCCTGCTAAGGCTGGGGCCAACGTCCTGACTTTC
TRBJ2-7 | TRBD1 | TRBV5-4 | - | CASSQGQGAAYEQYF | TGTGCCAGCAGCCAGGGTCAGGGGGCGGCCTACGAGCAGTACTTC
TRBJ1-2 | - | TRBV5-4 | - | CASSQSDGFYGYTF | TGTGCCAGCAGCCAATCGGACGGATTCTATGGCTACACCTTC
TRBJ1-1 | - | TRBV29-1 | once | CSGRNTEAFF | TGCAGCGGCAGGAACACTGAAGCTTTCTTT
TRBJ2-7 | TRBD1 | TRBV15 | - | CATSRGGQGAHLRYF | TGTGCCACCAGCAGAGGGGGGCAGGGGGCGCATCTCCGGTACTTC
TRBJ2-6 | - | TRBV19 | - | CASTADRWGTGANVLTF | TGTGCCAGTACCGCCGACAGGTGGGGAACTGGGGCCAACGTCCTGACTTTC
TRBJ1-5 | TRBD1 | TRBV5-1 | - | CASSLGQGKQPQHF | TGCGCCAGCAGCTTGGGACAGGGAAAACAGCCCCAGCATTTT
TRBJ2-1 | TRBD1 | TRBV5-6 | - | CASSLPGTGGYNEQFF | TGTGCCAGCAGCCTACCCGGGACAGGGGGTTACAATGAGCAGTTCTTC
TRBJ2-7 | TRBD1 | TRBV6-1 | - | CASSEPGQGAEQYF | TGTGCCAGCAGTGAGCCGGGACAGGGAGCCGAGCAGTACTTC
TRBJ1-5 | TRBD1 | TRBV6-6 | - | CASRGDRYSNQPQHF | TGTGCCAGCAGGGGGGACAGGTATAGCAATCAGCCCCAGCATTTT
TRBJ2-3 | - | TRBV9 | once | CASSVATLNTDTQYF | TGTGCCAGCAGCGTAGCTACCCTTAACACAGATACGCAGTATTTT
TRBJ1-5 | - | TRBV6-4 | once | CASAGQKDQPQHF | TGTGCCAGTGCCGGACAAAAAGATCAGCCCCAGCATTTT
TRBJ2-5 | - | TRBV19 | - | CASSIRFGETQYF | TGTGCCAGTAGTATCCGGTTCGGGGAGACCCAGTACTTC
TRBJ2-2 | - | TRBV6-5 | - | CASSRGAGGELFF | TGTGCCAGCAGCCGGGGGGCGGGCGGGGAGCTGTTTTTT
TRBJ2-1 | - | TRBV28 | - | CASYSGGSRSYNEQFF | TGTGCCAGCTACAGCGGCGGGTCGCGATCCTACAATGAGCAGTTCTTC
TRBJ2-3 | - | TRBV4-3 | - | CASSQSRAQDTQYF | TGCGCCAGCAGCCAATCCAGGGCCCAAGATACGCAGTATTTT
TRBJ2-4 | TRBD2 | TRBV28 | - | CASIPGLAGVSAKNIQYF | TGTGCCAGCATCCCGGGACTAGCGGGAGTATCCGCCAAAAACATTCAGTACTTC
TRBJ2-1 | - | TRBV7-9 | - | CASSLGDLDAREQFF | TGTGCCAGCAGCTTAGGGGACCTAGACGCTCGTGAGCAGTTCTTC
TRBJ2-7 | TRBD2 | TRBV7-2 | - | CASSPRGAGGAYEQYF | TGTGCCAGCAGCCCCAGAGGGGCGGGAGGCGCCTACGAGCAGTACTTC
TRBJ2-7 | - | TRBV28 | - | CASSFLASLNYEQYF | TGTGCTAGCAGTTTTCTCGCCAGTCTCAACTACGAGCAGTACTTC
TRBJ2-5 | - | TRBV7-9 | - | CASSPGETQYF | TGTGCCAGCAGCCCGGGGGAGACCCAGTACTTC
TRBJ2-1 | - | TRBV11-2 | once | CASRRERSSYNEQFF | TGTGCCAGCAGGAGGGAGCGGAGCTCCTACAATGAGCAGTTCTTC
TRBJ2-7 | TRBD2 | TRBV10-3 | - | CAISASGRVYEQYF | TGTGCCATCAGTGCTAGCGGGAGGGTTTACGAGCAGTACTTC
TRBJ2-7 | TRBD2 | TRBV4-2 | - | CASSQVDGRAPYEQYF | TGTGCCAGCAGCCAAGTGGACGGGAGGGCCCCGTACGAGCAGTACTTC
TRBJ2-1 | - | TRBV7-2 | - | CASSLGSGGGARGEQFF | TGTGCCAGCAGCTTAGGGAGCGGCGGAGGCGCTAGAGGTGAGCAGTTCTTC
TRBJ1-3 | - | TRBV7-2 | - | CASSLRGFSSGNTIYF | TGTGCCAGCAGCTTGAGGGGGTTCAGCTCTGGAAACACCATATATTTT
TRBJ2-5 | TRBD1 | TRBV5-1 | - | CASSFKTGESETQYF | TGCGCCAGCAGCTTTAAAACAGGGGAGAGCGAGACCCAGTACTTC
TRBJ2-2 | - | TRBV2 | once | CASSPLENTGELFF | TGTGCCAGCAGTCCCCTAGAGAACACCGGGGAGCTGTTTTTT
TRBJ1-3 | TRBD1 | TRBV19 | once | CASSRGRGNTIYF | TGTGCCAGTTCCAGGGGGCGAGGAAACACCATATATTTT
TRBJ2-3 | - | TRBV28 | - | CASTRGGGADTQYF | TGTGCCAGCACTAGGGGAGGGGGGGCAGATACGCAGTATTTT
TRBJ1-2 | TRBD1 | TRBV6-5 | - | CASSYSRQGLNGYTF | TGTGCCAGCAGTTACTCCCGACAGGGTTTAAATGGCTACACCTTC
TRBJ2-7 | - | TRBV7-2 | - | CASSSPSRAHEQYF | TGTGCCAGCAGCTCACCCAGCAGGGCCCACGAGCAGTACTTC
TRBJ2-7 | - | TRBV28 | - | CASSQARYEQYF | TGTGCCAGCAGTCAAGCGCGGTACGAGCAGTACTTC